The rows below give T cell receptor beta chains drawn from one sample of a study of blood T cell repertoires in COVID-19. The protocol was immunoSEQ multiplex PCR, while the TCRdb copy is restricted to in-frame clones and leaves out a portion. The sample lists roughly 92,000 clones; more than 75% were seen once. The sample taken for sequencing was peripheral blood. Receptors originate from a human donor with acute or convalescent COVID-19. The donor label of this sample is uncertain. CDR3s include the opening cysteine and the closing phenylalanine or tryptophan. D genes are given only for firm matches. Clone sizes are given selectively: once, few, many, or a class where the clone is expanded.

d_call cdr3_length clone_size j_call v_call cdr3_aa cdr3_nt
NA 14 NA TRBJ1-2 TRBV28 CASSFGAGVGGYTF TGTGCCAGCAGTTTCGGGGCAGGGGTGGGTGGCTACACCTTC
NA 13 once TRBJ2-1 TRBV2 CASTETGYNEQFF TGTGCCAGCACGGAGACGGGCTACAATGAGCAGTTCTTC
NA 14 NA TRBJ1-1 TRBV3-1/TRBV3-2 CASSQAGRNTEAFF TGTGCCAGCAGCCAAGCGGGGAGGAACACTGAAGCTTTCTTT
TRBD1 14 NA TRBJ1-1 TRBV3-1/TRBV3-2 CASSPGTGLTQAFF TGTGCCAGCAGCCCCGGGACAGGGCTTACCCAAGCTTTCTTT
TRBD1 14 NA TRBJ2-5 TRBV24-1 CATRDRGSQETQYF TGTGCCACCCGTGACAGGGGGTCGCAAGAGACCCAGTACTTC
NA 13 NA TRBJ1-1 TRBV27 CASTGGGGTEAFF TGTGCCAGCACCGGGGGAGGGGGCACTGAAGCTTTCTTT
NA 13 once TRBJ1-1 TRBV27 CASSWGGDTEAFF TGTGCCAGCAGTTGGGGGGGGGACACTGAAGCTTTCTTT
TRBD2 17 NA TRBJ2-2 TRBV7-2 CASSLGAPREGTGELFF TGTGCCAGCAGCCTCGGAGCGCCCAGGGAGGGAACCGGGGAGCTGTTTTTT
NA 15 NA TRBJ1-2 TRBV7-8 CASSLALTGDYGYTF TGTGCCAGCAGCTTAGCGCTTACAGGAGACTATGGCTACACCTTC
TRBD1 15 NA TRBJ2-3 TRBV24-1 CATSERQGKADTQYF TGTGCCACCAGCGAAAGACAGGGAAAGGCAGATACGCAGTATTTT
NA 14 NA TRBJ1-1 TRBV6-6 CASSYFDRDTEAFF TGTGCCAGCAGTTACTTCGACCGGGACACTGAAGCTTTCTTT
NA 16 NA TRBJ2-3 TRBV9 CASSVDGQSNTDTQYF TGTGCCAGCAGCGTAGACGGACAGAGCAACACAGATACGCAGTATTTT
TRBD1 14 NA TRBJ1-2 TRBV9 CASSQGTGMYGYTF TGTGCCAGCAGCCAAGGGACAGGAATGTATGGCTACACCTTC
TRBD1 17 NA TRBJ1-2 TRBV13 CASSLLVGDRGGYGYTF TGTGCCAGCAGCTTACTTGTTGGCGACAGGGGAGGATATGGCTACACCTTC
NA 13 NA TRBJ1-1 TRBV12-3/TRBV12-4 CASRRDSFPEAFF TGTGCCAGCAGGAGAGACAGTTTCCCTGAAGCTTTCTTT
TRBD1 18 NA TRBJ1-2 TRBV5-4 CASSPRTGGAPGNYGYTF TGTGCCAGCAGCCCCCGGACAGGGGGCGCCCCGGGTAACTATGGCTACACCTTC
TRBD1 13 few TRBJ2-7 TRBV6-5 CASRGTGFNEQYF TGTGCCAGCAGAGGGACAGGGTTCAACGAGCAGTACTTC
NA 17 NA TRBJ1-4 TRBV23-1 CASSQRVPGRGTEKLFF TGCGCCAGCAGTCAAAGGGTCCCGGGAAGGGGGACTGAAAAACTGTTTTTT
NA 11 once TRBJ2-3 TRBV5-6 CASLGGDTQYF TGTGCCAGCCTCGGAGGAGATACGCAGTATTTT
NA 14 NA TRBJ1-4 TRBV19 CASSIGGYNEKLFF TGTGCCAGTAGTATTGGCGGATATAATGAAAAACTGTTTTTT
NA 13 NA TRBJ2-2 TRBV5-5 CASRETGTGELFF TGTGCCAGCAGGGAAACGGGGACCGGGGAGCTGTTTTTT
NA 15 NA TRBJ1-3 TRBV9 CASSVRSGSGNTIYF TGTGCCAGCAGCGTAAGGTCGGGGTCTGGAAACACCATATATTTT
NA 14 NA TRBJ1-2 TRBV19 CASAPPRANYGYTF TGTGCCAGTGCACCCCCCCGCGCTAACTATGGCTACACCTTC
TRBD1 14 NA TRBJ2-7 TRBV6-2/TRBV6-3 CASSKGQRTYEQYF TGTGCCAGCAGTAAGGGACAGAGGACCTACGAGCAGTACTTC
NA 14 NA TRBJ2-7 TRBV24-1 CATSPSGQTYEQYF TGTGCCACCAGCCCTTCCGGACAGACCTACGAGCAGTACTTC